This TCR beta chain was observed in a study of shared clonotypes between healthy human individuals (dated by TCRdb to the early 2020s). In terms of the full investigation: Two women and a few men aged 18 to 49 years were included in the cohort. For each donor, CD4 naive and CD4 memory were each given three plates, CD8 naive was given two plates, and CD8 memory was given one plate. To estimate repertoire size and how much clonotypes are shared between individuals, the study performed deep sequencing of blood TCR repertoires from 4 to 6 healthy adults. Libraries were prepared and TCR repertoires were sequenced by different laboratories using diverse techniques, in order to increase sequencing depth and limit assay-specific biases. Per donor, leukapheresis produced somewhere between about 0.9 and 10 billion PBMCs.

Comments on this clone: No antigen is known for it. Per-base quality was not reported, and no clone a single base away is much larger than it.

Here is what the overall study found, with its caveats: Incomplete sequencing was indicated by rarefaction of sorted-subset datasets, despite the large sequencing depth. The genetic and exposure-history diversity represented was limited by the small number of donors. Larger estimated clonotype richness was generally found for naive subsets than for memory subsets. Based on pairwise subsampling, the degree of clonotype sharing among donors was expected to be affected by sequencing depth. Across a handful of donors, approximately 5% of naive CD4, roughly 3.8% of naive CD8, 2% to 2.5% of memory CD4, and about 0.4% of memory CD8 clonotypes were shared. Compared with non-shared clonotypes, the clonotypes found in all four sorted-subset donors had higher generation probabilities. Sampling was restricted to blood, and TCR repertoires in tissue are likely to differ from TCR repertoires in blood.

Using the deep immunoSEQ assay, TCR CDR3 regions were amplified from genomic DNA by multiplex PCR. Genomic DNA extracted from each cell subset was distributed evenly over all wells of several immunoSEQ 96-well plates, and each plate served as one replicate. For sorted subsets, 200 to 250 ng genomic DNA, equal to tens of thousands of T cell genomes, was loaded into each replicate PCR. Purified libraries were measured with a Qubit 3.0 fluorometer, size-checked on a Bioanalyzer 2100, and measured again with the KAPA Library Quantification kit. A separate single-read 150-cycle Illumina NextSeq 550 flow cell was used to sequence each immunoSEQ 96-well plate. The original methods were these. Because the immunoSEQ output included only junctional sequences and no quality scores, the filtering could not be the same as the filtering used for full-length reads. Sequences were annotated with PyIR, a Python wrapper for IgBLAST v1.9, using IMGT germline references to assign V/J genes and CDR3. Reads were filtered out if the reads had weak V/J assignments (E-value above 1e-6), no CDR3, stop codons, out-of-frame junctions, or ambiguous translated residues. V3J clonotypes were defined as sequences sharing the same inferred V gene, J gene, and CDR3 amino acid sequence. Percentage overlap between repertoires was computed as shared unique clonotypes divided by the size of the smaller repertoire. RTK rarefaction, the Chao1 estimator, and Recon v2.1 estimates of unobserved clonotypes were used to assess repertoire richness. For all TCRbeta clonotypes obtained by the gDNA method from a handful of donors, generation probabilities were computed with OLGA. Drawn from immuneACCESS, this table holds only the in-frame rearrangements with V and J called that TCRdb kept. Clones are partly lost; checked studies trace under half to an unresolved V gene and leave the rest unexplained. V, J and clone size are taken as reported in that table, and D and trimming were inferred from the DNA itself. This sample comprises roughly 700,000 clones, roughly 70% of them detected only once. The top ten hold approximately 1.8% of the sample.

Healthy HIV-negative adults with no recently reported acute infections or vaccinations were included as donors. All donors were Caucasian adults living in Nashville, Tennessee, USA. Magnetic negative selection was used to enrich CD4+ T cells, after which naive cells were positively selected on CD45RA and the negative fraction became the memory subset. Blood was obtained by leukapheresis, after which PBMCs were separated by Ficoll-Histopaque density gradient centrifugation and cryopreserved in liquid nitrogen vapor phase. Purity and quantity of every magnetically sorted T cell population were checked by analytical flow cytometry. Genomic DNA was isolated from every sorted fraction and measured by UV absorbance on a Nanodrop 2000c. From a lookup of the germline V gene, CDR1 and CDR2 are SGHRS and YFSETQ. CDR3 length: 13 amino acids, cysteine to phenylalanine. The read is trimmed to its CDR3 DNA, 39 bases read in frame from base 1. Deletion took 2 bases off V and 5 bases off J, with a span of 10 bases between the germline ends.

Sequencing was carried out using memory CD4+ T cells sorted from blood. The intended sense of this specimen's cell subset or site label: CD45RA-negative fraction. The receptor chain draws on TRBV5-1 and TRBJ2-5, with an unclear D gene assignment. The sequence derives from a woman in her 30s in good health. The nucleotide sequence is TGCGCCAGCAGCTTTGGTTTCTTGGAGACCCAGTACTTC. The encoded protein is CASSFGFLETQYF.